The source of this TCR beta chain is a study of CD8 T cells in ankylosing spondylitis. Quantitative 5'-RACE with molecular barcodes was used to make the TCR beta libraries. MiXCR was run by TCRdb on the 5' RACE reads, yielding one entry per CDR3 protein. Among about 260,000 distinct CDR3 sequences listed, around 19% were seen once. The germline CDR1 and CDR2 sequences are SQVTM and ANQGSEA. V gave up 3 bases and J gave up 0 bases; unmatched junction bases: 2. The CDR3 length is 15 residues. This clonotype was counted a few times. Sequencing input: blood, either unsorted or a sorted T cell fraction (not recorded which). The TCR comes from a male donor with ankylosing spondylitis or in good health (not recorded which). V and J are TRBV29-1 and TRBJ2-1; 10 positions agree with TRBD2. The CDR3 sequence: CSVDSGGSSYNEQFF. The CDR3 DNA sequence: TGCAGCGTTGATAGCGGGGGGAGCTCCTACAATGAGCAGTTCTTC.